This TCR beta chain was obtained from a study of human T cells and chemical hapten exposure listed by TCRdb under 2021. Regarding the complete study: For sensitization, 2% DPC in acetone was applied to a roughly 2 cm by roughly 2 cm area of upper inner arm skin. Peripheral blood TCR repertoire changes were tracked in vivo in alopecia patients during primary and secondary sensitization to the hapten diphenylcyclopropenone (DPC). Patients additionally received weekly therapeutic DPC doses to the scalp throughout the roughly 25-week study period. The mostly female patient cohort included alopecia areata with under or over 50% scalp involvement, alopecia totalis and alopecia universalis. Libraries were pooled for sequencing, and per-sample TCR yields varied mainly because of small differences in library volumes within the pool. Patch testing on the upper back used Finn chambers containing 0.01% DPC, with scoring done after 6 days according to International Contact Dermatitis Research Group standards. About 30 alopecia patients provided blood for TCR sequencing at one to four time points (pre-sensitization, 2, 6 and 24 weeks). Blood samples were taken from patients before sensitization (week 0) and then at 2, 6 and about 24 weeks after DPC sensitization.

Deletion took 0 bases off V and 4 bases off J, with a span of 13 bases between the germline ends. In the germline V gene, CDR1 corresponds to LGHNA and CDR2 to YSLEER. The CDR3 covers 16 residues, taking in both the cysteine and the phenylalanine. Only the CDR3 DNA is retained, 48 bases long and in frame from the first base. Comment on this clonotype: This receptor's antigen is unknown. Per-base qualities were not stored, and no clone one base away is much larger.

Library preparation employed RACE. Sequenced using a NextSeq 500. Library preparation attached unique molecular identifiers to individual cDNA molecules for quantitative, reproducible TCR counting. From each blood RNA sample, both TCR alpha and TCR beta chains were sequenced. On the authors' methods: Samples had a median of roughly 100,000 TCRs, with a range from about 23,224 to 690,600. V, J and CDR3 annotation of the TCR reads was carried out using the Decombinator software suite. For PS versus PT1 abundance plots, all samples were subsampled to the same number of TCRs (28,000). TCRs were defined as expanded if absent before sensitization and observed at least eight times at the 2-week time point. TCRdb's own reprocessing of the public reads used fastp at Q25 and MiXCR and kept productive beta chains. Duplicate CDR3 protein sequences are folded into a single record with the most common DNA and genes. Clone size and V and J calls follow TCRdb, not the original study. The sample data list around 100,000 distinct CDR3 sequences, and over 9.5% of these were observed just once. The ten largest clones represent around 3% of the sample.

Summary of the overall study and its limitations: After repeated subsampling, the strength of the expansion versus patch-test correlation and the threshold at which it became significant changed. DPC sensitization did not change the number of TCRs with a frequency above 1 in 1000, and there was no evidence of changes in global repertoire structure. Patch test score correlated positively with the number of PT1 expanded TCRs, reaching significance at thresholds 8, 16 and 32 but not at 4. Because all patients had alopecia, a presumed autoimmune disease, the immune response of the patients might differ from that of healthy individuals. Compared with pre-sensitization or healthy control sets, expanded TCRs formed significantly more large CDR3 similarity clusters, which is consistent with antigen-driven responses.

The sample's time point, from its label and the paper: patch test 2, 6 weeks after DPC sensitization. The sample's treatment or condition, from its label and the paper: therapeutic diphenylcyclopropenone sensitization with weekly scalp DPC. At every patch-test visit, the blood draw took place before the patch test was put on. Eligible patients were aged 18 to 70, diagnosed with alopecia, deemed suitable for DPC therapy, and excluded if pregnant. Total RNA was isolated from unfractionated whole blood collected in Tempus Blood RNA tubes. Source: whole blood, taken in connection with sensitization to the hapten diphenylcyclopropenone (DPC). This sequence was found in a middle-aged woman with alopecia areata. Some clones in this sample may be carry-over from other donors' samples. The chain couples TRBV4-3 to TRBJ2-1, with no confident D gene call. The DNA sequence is TGCGCCAGCAGCCAAGATTCAAGGTCGGATTACAATGAGCAGTTCTTC. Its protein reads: CASSQDSRSDYNEQFF.